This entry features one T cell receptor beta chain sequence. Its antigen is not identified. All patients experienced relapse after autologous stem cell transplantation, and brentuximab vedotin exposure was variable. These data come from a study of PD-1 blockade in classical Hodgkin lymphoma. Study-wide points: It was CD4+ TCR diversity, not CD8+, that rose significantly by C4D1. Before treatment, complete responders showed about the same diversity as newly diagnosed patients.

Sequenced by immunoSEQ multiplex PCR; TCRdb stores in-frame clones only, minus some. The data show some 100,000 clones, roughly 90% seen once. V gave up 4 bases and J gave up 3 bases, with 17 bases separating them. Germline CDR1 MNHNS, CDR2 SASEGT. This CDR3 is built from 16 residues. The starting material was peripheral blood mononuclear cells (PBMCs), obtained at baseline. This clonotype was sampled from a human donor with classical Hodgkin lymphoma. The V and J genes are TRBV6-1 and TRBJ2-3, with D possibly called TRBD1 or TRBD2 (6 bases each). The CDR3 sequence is CASSVYGGGSTDTQYF. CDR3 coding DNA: TGTGCCAGCAGTGTCTACGGGGGCGGCTCGACAGATACGCAGTATTTT.